The 27 T cell receptor beta chains given below trace back to one sample, sequenced in a study of regulatory and conventional T cells in RAG deficiency. Assay: immunoSEQ multiplex PCR; the TCRdb copy retains only in-frame clones and omits some. The sample has fewer than 35,000 clones; about 89% are singletons. In addition, the sample was reused for a study of regulatory T cells. That work adds: Amplification used 52 TRBV primers and 13 TRBJ primers.

Sequencing was carried out using CD8+ T cells sorted from blood. These receptors originate from a human donor in good health.

In this sample, this clone turned up a few times. The gene calls are TRBV2 and TRBJ2-4; 9 nucleotides align to TRBD2. The CDR3 contains 14 residues. Trimming cost V 7 bases and J 4 bases; bases outside gene matches: 5. Germline V gene data show CDR1 as SNHLY and CDR2 as FYNNEI. Here the CDR3 DNA reads TGTGCCAGCATCATAAGCGGGGGGAAAAACATTCAGTACTTC. It translates to CASIISGGKNIQYF.

V usage is TRBV19 and J usage is TRBJ2-1; D remains ambiguous. V lost 6 bases, J lost 8 bases, and 17 bases lay in between. Germline CDR1 and CDR2: LNHDA and SQIVND (reference sequence). The CDR3 runs to 14 residues. This CDR3 reads CASSDEIGIDEQFF. CDR3 sequence (DNA): TGTGCCAGTAGCGATGAGATAGGAATCGATGAGCAGTTCTTC.

The rearrangement uses TRBV10-3 and TRBJ2-7, with 7 bases aligning to TRBD2. The CDR3 sequence is 15 residues long. J lost 3 bases, V lost 6 bases, and 11 bases had no gene match. Germline lookup yields CDR1 ENHRY and CDR2 SYGVKD. In DNA form, the CDR3 reads TGTGCCATCAGCGACTCTAGCGGAAATTTCTACGAGCAGTACTTC. It codes for CAISDSSGNFYEQYF.

V gene TRBV2 combines with J gene TRBJ2-3; possibly TRBD2 for D (6 bases). V lost 6 bases and J lost 1, with 11 bases in between. From germline, CDR1 is SNHLY and CDR2 FYNNEI. This CDR3 spans 14 amino acids. The CDR3 spells CASRASVGTDTQYF. CDR3 bases: TGTGCCAGCAGAGCTAGCGTAGGCACAGATACGCAGTATTTT.

V and J are TRBV27 and TRBJ2-5; D gene unclear. This CDR3 region has 13 residues. CDR1 is MNHEY, CDR2 SMNVEV, per germline (reference sequence). V was shortened by 0 bases and J by 1 base, with 3 bases between the two germline ends. The CDR3 protein is CASSLSAQETQYF. The DNA for the CDR3 is TGTGCCAGCAGTTTATCGGCCCAAGAGACCCAGTACTTC.

CDR3 sequence reads: CASSVDRSSYNEQFF. CDR3 nucleotides: TGTGCCAGCAGTGTAGACAGGAGCTCCTACAATGAGCAGTTCTTC. This chain links TRBV6-1 with TRBJ2-1; perhaps TRBD1 as D (6 bases). CDR3 length: 15 amino acids. CDR1 MNHNS and CDR2 SASEGT come from the germline V gene. Trimming pared 4 bases from V and 0 bases from J, leaving 10 bases between.

The V gene is TRBV7-9, the J gene TRBJ2-3, with D possibly matching TRBD2 (5 bases). The germline gives CDR1 SEHNR, CDR2 FQNEAQ (reference sequence). V was trimmed by 2 bases and J by 6 bases, leaving 9 bases between them. The CDR3 consists of 13 residues. Here the CDR3 reads CASSLPPGDTQYF. The DNA of the CDR3 is TGTGCCAGCAGCTTACCCCCGGGGGATACGCAGTATTTT.

This sequence joins TRBV6-5 and TRBJ2-6, with D perhaps TRBD1 (6 bases). Trimming stripped 6 bases from V and 1 base from J, with 10 bases between. The CDR3 covers 15 residues. In germline, CDR1 is MNHEY, CDR2 SVGAGI. The CDR3 reads CASSPTGSGANVLTF. The CDR3 DNA reads as TGTGCCAGCAGCCCGACAGGTTCTGGGGCCAACGTCCTGACTTTC.

This clone was counted once. This rearrangement joins TRBV19 to TRBJ1-1; D call uncertain. Trimming took 3 bases from V and 4 from J, leaving 15 bases between them. Germline CDR1 is LNHDA and CDR2 is SQIVND (reference sequence). This CDR3 contains 15 residues. The CDR3 sequence is CASSISPAFSTEAFF. The CDR3 coding sequence is TGTGCCAGTAGTATTTCACCGGCGTTTTCCACTGAAGCTTTCTTT.

The V and J genes are TRBV28 and TRBJ1-4; D perhaps matches TRBD1 (5 bases). Germline CDR1 MDHEN, CDR2 SYDVKM. CDR3 length: 13 amino acids. Trimming took off 6 bases at V and 8 bases at J, with 13 bases between the two ends. The CDR3 loop reads CASREQGGEKLFF. The CDR3 nucleotides are TGTGCCAGCAGAGAGCAGGGAGGGGAAAAACTGTTTTTT.

V usage is TRBV30 and J usage is TRBJ2-3, with D maybe TRBD1 (6 bases). This CDR3 spans 16 amino acids. The V end lost 3 bases, the J end lost 2 bases, and 18 bases lay between the germline ends. In germline, CDR1 is GTSNPN, CDR2 SVGIG (reference sequence). CDR3 sequence: CAWRGVGHTNTDTQYF. CDR3 sequence (DNA): TGTGCCTGGAGGGGAGTGGGACACACTAACACAGATACGCAGTATTTT.

The CDR3 DNA reads TGTGCCACAGTCCGGCACCCACAGGACTATGGCTACACCTTC. Translating gives CATVRHPQDYGYTF. The chain is built from TRBV2 and TRBJ1-2; D perhaps matches TRBD1 (5 bases). The CDR3 loop spans 14 amino acids. The germline V gene has CDR1 SNHLY and CDR2 FYNNEI. V lost 10 bases, J lost 3 bases, and 18 bases lay in between.

Only one count was recorded for this clone. The chain links TRBV28 to TRBJ2-2; D gene ambiguous. The length of the CDR3 is 13 residues. Trimming took off 7 bases at V and 0 bases at J, with 6 bases between the two ends. Germline V gene sequence: CDR1 MDHEN, CDR2 SYDVKM. CDR3 region: CASTDANTGELFF. The DNA for the CDR3 is TGTGCCAGCACGGACGCGAACACCGGGGAGCTGTTTTTT.

The chain has TRBV5-1 and TRBJ2-2; 10 positions agree with TRBD2. The CDR3 runs to 17 residues. Trimming cost V 0 bases and J 1 base; bases outside gene matches: 3. Germline values: CDR1 SGHRS, CDR2 YFSETQ. The CDR3 region is CASSLDRTSGNTGELFF. The CDR3 bases are TGCGCCAGCAGCTTGGACCGGACTAGCGGGAACACCGGGGAGCTGTTTTTT. Full variable domain (outside the CDR3, taken from reference TRBV5-1 and TRBJ2-2): KAGVTQTPRYLIKTRGQQVTLSCSPISGHRSVSWYQQTPGQGLQFLFEYFSETQRNKGNFPGRFSGRQFSNSRSEMNVSTLELGDSALYLCASSLDRTSGNTGELFFGEGSRLTVL.

The V and J genes are TRBV5-4 and TRBJ2-7, with TRBD1 matching 8 bases. J lost 3 bases, V lost 4 bases, and 3 bases had no gene match. In germline, CDR1 is SGHNT, CDR2 YYREEE (reference sequence). The CDR3 consists of 13 residues. The CDR3 region is CASSRGQDYEQYF. In nucleotides, the CDR3 is TGTGCCAGCAGCCGGGGACAGGACTACGAGCAGTACTTC.

The rearrangement uses TRBV27 and TRBJ2-1; unclear D gene. The V gene's germline CDR1 is MNHEY and CDR2 SMNVEV (reference sequence). The CDR3 totals 15 residues. Trimming removed 2 bases at V and 5 bases at J, with 13 bases between. The CDR3 spells CASSLRFASNNEQFF. The CDR3 DNA reads TGTGCCAGCAGTTTACGTTTTGCCAGCAACAATGAGCAGTTCTTC.

The chain carries TRBV30 and TRBJ1-1; the D gene is possibly TRBD1 (6 bases). The V end lost 3 bases, the J end lost 10 bases, and 12 bases lay between the germline ends. The CDR3 extends over 11 amino acids. Germline V gene sequence: CDR1 GTSNPN, CDR2 SVGIG (reference sequence). CDR3 loop: CAWRPRDTAFF. The DNA of the CDR3 is TGTGCCTGGAGGCCCCGGGACACAGCTTTCTTT.

The chain uses TRBV5-1 and TRBJ1-2; D is unclear. Germline values: CDR1 SGHRS, CDR2 YFSETQ. This CDR3 spans 13 amino acids. Trimming pared 4 bases from V and 5 bases from J, leaving 12 bases between. Here the CDR3 reads CASSRSQQYGYTF. The CDR3 DNA is TGCGCCAGCAGCCGATCGCAGCAATATGGCTACACCTTC.

The rearrangement joins TRBV27 to TRBJ1-2; D might be TRBD1 (6 bases). CDR3 length equals 14 residues. Germline values: CDR1 MNHEY, CDR2 SMNVEV (reference sequence). Deletions cut 5 bases from V and 4 bases from J, with 14 bases between. The CDR3 region is CASSPPDRPYGYTF. The CDR3 DNA sequence: TGTGCCAGCAGTCCGCCCGACAGGCCCTATGGCTACACCTTC.

V usage is TRBV30 and J usage is TRBJ1-5; D perhaps matches TRBD1 (5 bases). From germline, CDR1 is GTSNPN and CDR2 SVGIG (reference sequence). The CDR3 is 13 amino acids. The V and J ends lost 1 base and 5 bases respectively, with 9 bases between them. CDR3 nucleotides: TGTGCCTGGAGTGCAGGGAGCGATCAGCCCCAGCATTTT. Encoded protein: CAWSAGSDQPQHF.

The V gene is TRBV7-9, the J gene TRBJ2-6; D might be TRBD1 (6 bases). V was cut by 6 bases and J by 0 bases, with 15 bases left in between. Germline CDR1 SEHNR, CDR2 FQNEAQ (reference sequence). This CDR3 comprises 17 residues. CDR3 residues: CASRPSTGNSGANVLTF. CDR3 in DNA: TGTGCCAGCAGACCATCCACAGGGAACTCTGGGGCCAACGTCCTGACTTTC.

In regard to this clone: The junction departs from the called germline gene at one end, perhaps through a read error. This chain joins TRBV5-1 and TRBJ1-1; no definite D call. The germline gives CDR1 SGHRS, CDR2 YFSETQ. The CDR3 is made up of 13 amino acids. The chain's CDR3 is CASSLEDGRRAFF. CDR3 sequence (DNA): TGTGCCAGCAGCTTGGAGGATGGGAGACGAGCTTTCTTT. Full variable domain (rest looked up from reference TRBV5-1 and TRBJ1-1): KAGVTQTPRYLIKTRGQQVTLSCSPISGHRSVSWYQQTPGQGLQFLFEYFSETQRNKGNFPGRFSGRQFSNSRSEMNVSTLELGDSALYLCASSLEDGRRAFFGQGTRLTVV.

CDR3 sequence: CASAGGSPDTQYF. In DNA, the CDR3 is TGTGCCAGCGCCGGGGGCAGCCCAGATACGCAGTATTTT. The rearrangement uses TRBV19 and TRBJ2-3, with D tentatively TRBD1 or TRBD2 (6 bases each). Trimming took off 9 bases at V and 4 bases at J, with 14 bases between the two ends. This CDR3 spans 13 amino acids. CDR1 and CDR2 from the germline V gene are LNHDA and SQIVND (reference sequence). Combining the CDR3 with reference TRBV19 and TRBJ2-3 gives the whole variable domain DGGITQSPKYLFRKEGQNVTLSCEQNLNHDAMYWYRQDPGQGLRLIYYSQIVNDFQKGDIAEGYSVSREKKESFPLTVTSAQKNPTAFYLCASAGGSPDTQYFGPGTRLTVL.

The chain has TRBV28 and TRBJ2-3; the D gene is possibly TRBD2 (6 bases). V was shortened by 3 bases and J by 2 bases, with 24 bases between the two germline ends. The CDR3 consists of 19 residues. CDR1 and CDR2 from the germline V gene are MDHEN and SYDVKM. CDR3 in amino acids: CASSFHRQGGGDDTDTQYF. Here the CDR3 DNA reads TGTGCCAGCAGTTTTCATAGGCAGGGAGGCGGAGACGACACAGATACGCAGTATTTT.

As regards this clone: At one of its ends the junction is not consistent with the germline gene, which may arise from a read error. The chain combines TRBV4-1 with TRBJ2-7, with TRBD2 matching 10 bases. CDR3 length: 16 residues. Germline V gene lookup returns CDR1 MGHRA and CDR2 YSYEKL. The CDR3 here is CASSQGMTSGHYEQYF. The CDR3 DNA follows: TGTGCCAGCAGCCAAGGTATGACTAGCGGGCACTACGAGCAGTACTTC.

J is TRBJ2-3 and V is TRBV7-9, with 9 bases that match TRBD1. Germline lookup yields CDR1 SEHNR and CDR2 FQNEAQ (reference sequence). V was pared by 4 bases and J by 3 bases, with 2 bases of the junction left unmatched. The CDR3 covers 14 residues. The CDR3 DNA reads TGTGCCAGCAGCTCAGGGACAGGGACAGATACGCAGTATTTT. As protein: CASSSGTGTDTQYF.

CDR3 DNA: TGTGCCAGCTCATCGACAGGTAGGGACACTGAAGCTTTCTTT. Its protein is CASSSTGRDTEAFF. The rearrangement links TRBV18 to TRBJ1-1; TRBD1 might be the D (6 bases). The length of the CDR3 is 14 residues. Germline loops: CDR1 KGHSH, CDR2 LQKENI. Trimming took 5 bases from V and 3 from J, leaving 13 bases between them.